This TCR beta chain was identified during a study of blood T cells in healthy people across ages. Each sample used at least 6 million PBMCs. RNA extraction gave at least 5 micrograms of total RNA per sample. The authors ran a second PCR of about 6 to 11 cycles using a sample-barcoded 5' primer and a J-beta primer mix. The authors tagged each cDNA molecule using a template-switch adaptor with 12 random nucleotides. In TCRdb, the 5' RACE reads were re-called with MiXCR into one record per CDR3 protein. The sample has 1.4 million to 1.5 million distinct CDR3 sequences, roughly 40% seen once; the top ten hold 7% to 9%. Per the germline V gene, CDR1 is GTSNPN and CDR2 is SVGIG (reference sequence). The ends were cut back, 2 bases at V and 7 bases at J, with 8 bases in the middle. This CDR3 region has 11 residues.

The sequenced material came from blood. The chain employs TRBV30 and TRBJ1-2; D gene uncertain. The receptor comes from a woman younger than 35 in good health. The CDR3 region is CAWSMVSGYTF. As DNA, the CDR3 is TGTGCCTGGAGTATGGTCTCTGGCTACACCTTC.